Detailed here is one T cell receptor beta chain. The data were produced by immunoSEQ multiplex PCR, yet TCRdb's version contains in-frame clones alone and is incomplete. This sample has approximately 45,000 clones, with around nine tenths found just once. The sample originates from a study of T cell changes during pregnancy in multiple sclerosis. This CDR3 spans 14 amino acids. V lost 0 bases and J 2 bases, leaving 7 bases between the germline ends. From germline, CDR1 is MNHEY and CDR2 SVGAGI. The rearrangement links TRBV6-5 to TRBJ1-2; D ambiguous. This TCR was sampled from a female donor in good health, enrolled as a control in a pregnancy study. The sample here was CD4+ T cells from peripheral blood mononuclear cells, taken in the second trimester of pregnancy. The CDR3 is CASSYSGSNYGYTF. DNA of the CDR3: TGTGCCAGCAGTTACTCCGGTTCCAACTATGGCTACACCTTC.